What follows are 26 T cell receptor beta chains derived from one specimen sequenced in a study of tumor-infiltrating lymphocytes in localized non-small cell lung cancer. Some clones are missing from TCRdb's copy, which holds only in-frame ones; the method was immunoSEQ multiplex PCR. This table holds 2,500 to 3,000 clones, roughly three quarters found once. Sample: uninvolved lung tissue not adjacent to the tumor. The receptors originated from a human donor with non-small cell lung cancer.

CDR3 coding DNA: TGTGCCACCAGCAGCGCCCGGACTAGCGGGTTAGCCAAAAACATTCAGTACTTC. Its translation is CATSSARTSGLAKNIQYF. The chain employs TRBV15 and TRBJ2-4, with TRBD2 matching over 11 bases. Germline CDR1 reads LNHNV; CDR2 reads YYDKDF (reference sequence). CDR3 length equals 18 residues. With V trimmed by 3 bases and J by 0 bases, 7 bases remained unmatched.

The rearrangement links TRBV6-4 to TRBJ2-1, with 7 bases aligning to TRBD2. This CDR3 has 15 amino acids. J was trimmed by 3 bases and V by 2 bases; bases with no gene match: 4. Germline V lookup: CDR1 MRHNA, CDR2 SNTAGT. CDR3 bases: TGTGCCAGCAGTGACGGGTGGGGGGGCTACAATGAGCAGTTCTTC. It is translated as CASSDGWGGYNEQFF.

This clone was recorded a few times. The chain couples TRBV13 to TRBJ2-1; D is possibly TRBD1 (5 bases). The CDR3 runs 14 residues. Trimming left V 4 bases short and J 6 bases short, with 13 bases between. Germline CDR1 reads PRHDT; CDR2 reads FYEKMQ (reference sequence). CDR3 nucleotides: TGTGCCAGCAGCTGGGCAGGGATAGGCAATGAGCAGTTCTTC. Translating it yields CASSWAGIGNEQFF. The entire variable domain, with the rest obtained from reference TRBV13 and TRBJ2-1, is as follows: AAGVIQSPRHLIKEKRETATLKCYPIPRHDTVYWYQQGPGQDPQFLISFYEKMQSDKGSIPDRFSAQQFSDYHSELNMSSLELGDSALYFCASSWAGIGNEQFFGPGTRLTVL.

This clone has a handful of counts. The CDR3 region is CASGLGGVANQPQHF. CDR3 in DNA: TGTGCTAGTGGTTTGGGCGGGGTGGCAAATCAGCCCCAGCATTTT. The rearrangement uses TRBV12-5 and TRBJ1-5; D is unresolved. Trimming stripped 1 base from V and 4 bases from J, with 11 bases between. The CDR3 covers 15 residues. Germline V gene lookup returns CDR1 LGHNT and CDR2 FRNRAP. The variable domain in full, completed from reference TRBV12-5 and TRBJ1-5, reads DARVTQTPRHKVTEMGQEVTMRCQPILGHNTVFWYRQTMMQGLELLAYFRNRAPLDDSGMPKDRFSAEMPDATLATLKIQPSEPRDSAVYFCASGLGGVANQPQHFGDGTRLSIL.

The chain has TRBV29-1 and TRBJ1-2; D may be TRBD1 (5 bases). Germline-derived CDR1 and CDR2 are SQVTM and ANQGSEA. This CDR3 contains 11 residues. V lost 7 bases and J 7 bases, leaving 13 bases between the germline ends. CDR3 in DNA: TGCAGCGCTATCTCAGGGCCTGGCTACACCTTC. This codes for CSAISGPGYTF.

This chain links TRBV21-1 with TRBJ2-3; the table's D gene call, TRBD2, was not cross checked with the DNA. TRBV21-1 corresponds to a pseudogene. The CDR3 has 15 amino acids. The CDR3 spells CAGPGRGSTTDTQYF. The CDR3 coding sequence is TGTGCCGGACCGGGGCGGGGGTCGACCACAGATACGCAGTATTTT.

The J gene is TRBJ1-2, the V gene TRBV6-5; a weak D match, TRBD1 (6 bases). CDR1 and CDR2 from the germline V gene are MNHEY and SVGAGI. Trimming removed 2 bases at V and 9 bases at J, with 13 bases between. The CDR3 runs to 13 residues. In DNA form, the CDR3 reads TGTGCCAGCAGTTACCCGGGGGCGCGGAGCTACACCTTC. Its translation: CASSYPGARSYTF.

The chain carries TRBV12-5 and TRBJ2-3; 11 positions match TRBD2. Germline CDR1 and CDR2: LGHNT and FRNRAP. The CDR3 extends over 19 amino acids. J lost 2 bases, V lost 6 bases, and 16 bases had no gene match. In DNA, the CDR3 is TGTGCTAGTGGCGGGGCGATAAAGGGGACTAGCGGTACCACAGATACGCAGTATTTT. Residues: CASGGAIKGTSGTTDTQYF.

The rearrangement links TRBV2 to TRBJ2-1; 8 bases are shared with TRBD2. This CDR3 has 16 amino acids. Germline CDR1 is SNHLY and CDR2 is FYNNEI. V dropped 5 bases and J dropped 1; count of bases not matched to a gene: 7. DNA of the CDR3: TGTGCCAGCAGTATCAAAGGGACTAGTTCCTACAATGAGCAGTTCTTC. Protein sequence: CASSIKGTSSYNEQFF.

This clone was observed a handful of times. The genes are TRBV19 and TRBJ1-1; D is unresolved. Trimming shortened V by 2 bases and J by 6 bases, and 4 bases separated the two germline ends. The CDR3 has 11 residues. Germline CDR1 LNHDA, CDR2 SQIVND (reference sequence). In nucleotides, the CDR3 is TGTGCCAGTAGTATACAATCTGAAGCTTTCTTT. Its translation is CASSIQSEAFF.

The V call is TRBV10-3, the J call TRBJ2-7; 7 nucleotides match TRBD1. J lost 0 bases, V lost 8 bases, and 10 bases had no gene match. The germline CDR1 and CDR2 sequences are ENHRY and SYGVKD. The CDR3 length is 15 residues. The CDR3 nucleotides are TGTGCCATCCCGAGGGGGCAGACCAGCTCCTACGAGCAGTACGTC. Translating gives CAIPRGQTSSYEQYV.

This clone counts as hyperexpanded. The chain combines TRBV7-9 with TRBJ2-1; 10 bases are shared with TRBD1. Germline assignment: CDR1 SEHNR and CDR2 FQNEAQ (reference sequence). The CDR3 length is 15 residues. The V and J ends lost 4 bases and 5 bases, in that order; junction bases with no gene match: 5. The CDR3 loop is CASSSGTGANNEQFF. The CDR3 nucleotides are TGTGCCAGCAGCTCCGGGACAGGGGCCAACAATGAGCAGTTCTTC.

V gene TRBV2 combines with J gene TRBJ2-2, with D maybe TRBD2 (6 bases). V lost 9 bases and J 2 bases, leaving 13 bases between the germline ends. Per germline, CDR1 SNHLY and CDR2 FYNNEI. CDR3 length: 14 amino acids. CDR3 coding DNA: TGTGCCAGTCAAGGACTATTAAACACCGGGGAGCTGTTTTTT. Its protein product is CASQGLLNTGELFF. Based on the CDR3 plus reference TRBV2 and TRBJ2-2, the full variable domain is EPEVTQTPSHQVTQMGQEVILRCVPISNHLYFYWYRQILGQKVEFLVSFYNNEISEKSEIFDDQFSVERPDGSNFTLKIRSTKLEDSAMYFCASQGLLNTGELFFGEGSRLTVL.

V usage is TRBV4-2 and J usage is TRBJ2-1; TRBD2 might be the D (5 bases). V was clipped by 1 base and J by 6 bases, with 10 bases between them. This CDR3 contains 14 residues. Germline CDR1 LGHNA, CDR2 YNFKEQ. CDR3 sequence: CASSQVLGGNEQFF. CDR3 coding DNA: TGTGCCAGCAGCCAAGTACTAGGCGGCAATGAGCAGTTCTTC.

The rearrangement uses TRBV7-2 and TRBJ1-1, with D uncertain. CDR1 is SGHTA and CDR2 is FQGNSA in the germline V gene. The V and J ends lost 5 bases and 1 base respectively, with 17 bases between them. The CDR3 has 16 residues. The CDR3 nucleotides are TGTGCCAGCAGCCGACCTGGCGGGGAGAGGAACACTGAAGCTTTCTTT. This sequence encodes CASSRPGGERNTEAFF.

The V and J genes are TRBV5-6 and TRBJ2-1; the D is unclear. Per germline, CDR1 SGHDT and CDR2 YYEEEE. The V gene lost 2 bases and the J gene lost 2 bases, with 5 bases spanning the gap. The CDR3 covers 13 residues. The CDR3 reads CASSFNPYNEQFF. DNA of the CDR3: TGTGCCAGCAGCTTTAACCCCTACAATGAGCAGTTCTTC.

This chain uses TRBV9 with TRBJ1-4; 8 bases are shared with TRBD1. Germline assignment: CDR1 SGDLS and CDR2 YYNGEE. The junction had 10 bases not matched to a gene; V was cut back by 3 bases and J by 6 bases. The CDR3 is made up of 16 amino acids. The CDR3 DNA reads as TGTGCCAGCAGCGCAGCAGGGGGCAGAGGGGATGAAAAACTGTTTTTT. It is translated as CASSAAGGRGDEKLFF.

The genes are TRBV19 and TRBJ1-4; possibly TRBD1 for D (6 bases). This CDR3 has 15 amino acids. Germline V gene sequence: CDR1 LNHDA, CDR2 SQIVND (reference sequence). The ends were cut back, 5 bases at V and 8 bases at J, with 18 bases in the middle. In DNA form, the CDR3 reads TGTGCCAGTAGTCCTCGGGACAAAAGACACGAAAAACTGTTTTTT. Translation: CASSPRDKRHEKLFF. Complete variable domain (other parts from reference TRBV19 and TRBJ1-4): DGGITQSPKYLFRKEGQNVTLSCEQNLNHDAMYWYRQDPGQGLRLIYYSQIVNDFQKGDIAEGYSVSREKKESFPLTVTSAQKNPTAFYLCASSPRDKRHEKLFFGSGTQLSVL.

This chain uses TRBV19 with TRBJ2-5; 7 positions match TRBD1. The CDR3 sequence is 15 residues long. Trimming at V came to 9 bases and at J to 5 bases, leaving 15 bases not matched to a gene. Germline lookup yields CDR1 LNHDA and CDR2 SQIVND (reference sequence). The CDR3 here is CASRTLTGSRETQYF. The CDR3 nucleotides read TGTGCCAGCCGAACTTTGACAGGGAGCCGGGAGACCCAGTACTTC. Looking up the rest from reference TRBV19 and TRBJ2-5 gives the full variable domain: DGGITQSPKYLFRKEGQNVTLSCEQNLNHDAMYWYRQDPGQGLRLIYYSQIVNDFQKGDIAEGYSVSREKKESFPLTVTSAQKNPTAFYLCASRTLTGSRETQYFGPGTRLLVL.

In nucleotides, the CDR3 is TGTGCCAGTAGTTCCAGGACGGTTTTGAACACTGAAGCTTTCTTT. Residues: CASSSRTVLNTEAFF. V gene TRBV19 combines with J gene TRBJ1-1; the D is unclear. Trimming removed 5 bases at V and 0 bases at J, with 13 bases between. Germline V gene lookup returns CDR1 LNHDA and CDR2 SQIVND (reference sequence). The CDR3 is made up of 15 amino acids.

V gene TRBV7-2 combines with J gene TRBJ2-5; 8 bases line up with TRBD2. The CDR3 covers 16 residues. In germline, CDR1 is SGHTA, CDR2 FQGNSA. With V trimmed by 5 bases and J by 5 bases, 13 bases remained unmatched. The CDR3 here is CASSPRRGGWGETQYF. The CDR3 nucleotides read TGTGCCAGCAGCCCGCGCCGCGGGGGGTGGGGGGAGACCCAGTACTTC.

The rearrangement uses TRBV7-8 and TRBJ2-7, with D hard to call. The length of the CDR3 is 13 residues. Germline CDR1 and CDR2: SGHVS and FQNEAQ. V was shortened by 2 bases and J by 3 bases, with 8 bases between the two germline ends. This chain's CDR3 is CASSLLGFYEQYF. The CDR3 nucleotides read TGTGCCAGCAGCTTACTGGGCTTCTACGAGCAGTACTTC.

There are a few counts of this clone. The CDR3 reads CASSRGGSGEQFF. CDR3 coding DNA: TGTGCCAGCAGTCGTGGGGGCTCTGGGGAGCAGTTCTTC. The rearrangement links TRBV27 to TRBJ2-1, with D maybe TRBD1 (6 bases). The CDR3 has 13 amino acids. Germline V gene sequence: CDR1 MNHEY, CDR2 SMNVEV (reference sequence). The V gene lost 5 bases and the J gene lost 10 bases, with 15 bases spanning the gap.

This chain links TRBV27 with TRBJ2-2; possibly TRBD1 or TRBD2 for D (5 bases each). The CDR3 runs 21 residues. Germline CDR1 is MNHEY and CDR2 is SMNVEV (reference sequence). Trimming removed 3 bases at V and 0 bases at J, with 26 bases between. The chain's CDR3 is CASSFLGGWTFSEANTGELFF. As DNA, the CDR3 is TGTGCCAGCAGTTTTCTAGGAGGATGGACATTCTCGGAAGCGAACACCGGGGAGCTGTTTTTT.

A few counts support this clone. CDR3 protein: CASSTVPPYEQYF. As DNA, the CDR3 is TGTGCCAGTAGTACTGTCCCACCCTACGAGCAGTACTTC. The chain combines TRBV19 with TRBJ2-7; D uncertain. V was shortened by 4 bases and J by 2 bases, with 9 bases between the two germline ends. Germline assignment: CDR1 LNHDA and CDR2 SQIVND (reference sequence). The CDR3 contains 13 residues.

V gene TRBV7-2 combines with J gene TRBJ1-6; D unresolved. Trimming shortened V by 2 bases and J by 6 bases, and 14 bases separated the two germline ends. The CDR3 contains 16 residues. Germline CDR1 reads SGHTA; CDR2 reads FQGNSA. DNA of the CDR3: TGTGCCAGCAGCTTATCTCCGGGCAGGCTTAATTCACCCCTCCACTTT. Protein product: CASSLSPGRLNSPLHF.